The TCR beta chain under discussion was sequenced for a study of T cell responses to AZD1222 COVID-19 vaccine (dated by TCRdb to the early 2020s). At the level of the whole study: Because spike-specific TCR depth and breadth did not differ between the two schedules, AZD1222 recipients who got a second dose at roughly 4 weeks were pooled with those who got a second dose at roughly 12 weeks. TCR sequencing covered 230 to 250 trial participants: 200 to 220 given two doses of AZD1222 and 26 given two doses of MenACWY control vaccine. Trial participants were enrolled by age into 18-55, 56-69 and 70-plus year subgroups, with approximately 150, 28 and 58 TCR-sequenced participants respectively.

As regards this clone: No antigen is known for it. Per-base qualities were not stored, and no clone one base away is much larger.

This sample's time point label indicates: baseline before first vaccination. Vaccinee samples came from UK trials COV001 and COV002, including a single-blind randomized controlled phase 2/3 trial of AZD1222 (ChAdOx1 nCoV-19) in healthy adults. Trial participant PBMC samples were collected at day 0 and day 28 after the second dose for TCRbeta chain sequencing. The germline ends are 11 bases apart after V is trimmed by 5 bases and J by 0 bases. The germline V gene provides CDR1 ENHRY and CDR2 SYGVKD. Its CDR3 holds 14 amino acids, cysteine through phenylalanine. The retained sequence is limited to the CDR3, 42 bases, with the frame set at the first base. The study at large found these results: Most participants were white British and females outnumbered males, and the authors suggested that clonal diversity may have been underestimated. The 56-69-year group was small, and its depth increase did not reach significance, likely because of low power. Reportedly, close to half of the unique spike-specific TCRs recognized epitopes lying outside the regions that are mutated in the B.1.351 and B.1.1.7 variants. CD4 TCRs associated with the vaccine covered the entire spike protein, and the dominant responses were in regions 160-218 and 743-854. No day 14 peak-response samples were available, so repertoires were characterized only after the peak T cell response. Only six AZD1222 recipients were SARS-CoV-2 seropositive at baseline, limiting conclusions about previously exposed vaccinees. After two AZD1222 doses, both the breadth and the depth of spike-specific TCRs were significantly higher than at day 0 and than in MenACWY recipients.

The CDR3 regions of human TCRbeta chains were analyzed by immunosequencing. Under the source paper's analysis protocol: TCRs in the repertoires were compared against a reference library of SARS-CoV-2-specific TCRs that had been generated with the MIRA antigen-specificity platform. Breadth was defined as the fraction of unique TCRs that were SARS-CoV-2-associated, and depth was defined as the fraction of total T cells that were SARS-CoV-2-associated. Using the MIRA data, each spike-specific TCR was mapped to the spike region that the TCR reacts to and placed in a CD4 or CD8 class. Log10-transformed breadth and depth values were compared by one-way ANOVA with Sidak's multiple comparisons tests. Drawn from immuneACCESS, this table holds only the in-frame rearrangements with V and J called that TCRdb kept. Clones are partly lost; checked studies trace under half to an unresolved V gene and leave the rest unexplained. The V and J calls and clone size are taken from that table; D and trimming were inferred from the DNA. This sample holds some 150,000 clones; approximately 93% were observed only once. The top ten clones comprise roughly 3.8% of the sample.

The sample here was peripheral blood, taken on day 0 of AZD1222 vaccination. The sequence is built from TRBV10-3 and TRBJ2-7; TRBD1 is a weak D gene call, 6 bases matching. This TCR was recovered from an adult in good health. The DNA sequence is as follows: TGTGCCATCAGTCCTCGGGACATCTCCTACGAGCAGTACTTC. The resulting protein is CAISPRDISYEQYF.